The 5 T cell receptor beta chains reported below all come from one sample, sequenced in a study of blood T cells in healthy people across ages (dated by TCRdb to the mid-2010s). Preparation of the library involved 5' RACE. A second roughly 7 to 12 cycle PCR used a sample-barcoded 5' primer and a J-beta primer mix. Through fastp at Q25 and MiXCR, TCRdb rebuilt clones from the public reads, retaining in-frame beta chains. CDR3 protein sequences are deduplicated, and each keeps its most common genes and DNA. The sample includes 1.8 million or so distinct CDR3 sequences, with about two fifths observed a single time. The ten largest make up 20% to 25% of the sample. The sample consisted of blood. The receptors come from a human donor in good health.

The V and J genes are TRBV24-1 and TRBJ1-1; unclear D gene. Germline V lookup: CDR1 KGHDR, CDR2 SFDVKD. The length of the CDR3 is 14 residues. V lost 6 bases, J lost 1 base, and 11 bases lay in between. In DNA, the CDR3 is TGTGCCACCAGTTCAGAGAGGGAGAACACTGAAGCTTTCTTT. Its translation is CATSSERENTEAFF.

This clonotype was observed at least ten times. The gene calls are TRBV6-5 and TRBJ1-2; 7 positions match TRBD1. The CDR3 extends over 12 amino acids. Germline V gene sequence: CDR1 MNHEY, CDR2 SVGAGI. V lost 6 bases to trimming and J lost 8 bases; unmatched junction nucleotides: 6. DNA for the CDR3: TGTGCCAGCAGCCCGACAGGGAGAGGCTACACCTTC. Translated: CASSPTGRGYTF.

To note about this clonotype: A much larger clone differs by one base, so this may be a read error. The J gene is TRBJ2-3, the V gene TRBV7-2; the D gene could be TRBD1 or TRBD2 (5 bases each). Germline V lookup: CDR1 SGHTA, CDR2 FQGNSA. CDR3 length: 14 amino acids. V was shortened by 5 bases and J by 2 bases, with 11 bases between the two germline ends. In DNA form, the CDR3 reads TGTGCCAGCAGCCTTGGGACCATCACAGATACGCAGTATTTT. It translates to CASSLGTITDTQYF.

This clonotype was counted between two and nine times. J is TRBJ1-1 and V is TRBV29-1, with D hard to call. This CDR3 has 13 amino acids. V was shortened by 4 bases and J by 6 bases, with 15 bases between the two germline ends. Germline CDR1 and CDR2: SQVTM and ANQGSEA. The CDR3 here is CSVGLGGKAEAFF. The CDR3 DNA reads TGCAGCGTTGGGCTCGGTGGCAAGGCTGAAGCTTTCTTT.

This clonotype was seen at least ten times. The CDR3 DNA follows: TGTGCCAGCAGCAATCGATACGAGCAGTACTTC. This translates into CASSNRYEQYF. V and J are TRBV7-2 and TRBJ2-7, with unresolved D. Per the germline V gene, CDR1 is SGHTA and CDR2 is FQGNSA. V was trimmed by 5 bases and J by 4 bases, leaving 6 bases between them. The CDR3 consists of 11 residues.